This T cell receptor (beta chain) was retrieved from a study of blood T cell repertoires in COVID-19 (dated by TCRdb to 2020 to 2022). Study-wide context: Collaborator samples came from the United States, Italy and Spain and covered acute and convalescent phases of COVID-19. Samples were obtained from the ongoing ImmuneRACE study (first 160 participants) and from some 1,200 subjects provided by 6 global collaborators. The repertoires were made available in a free public database intended to serve as a resource for research on the immune response to SARS-CoV-2. The prospective study material was composed of cDNA or gDNA derived from T cells, B-cell-depleted T cells, or PBMCs. Deeply sampled blood TCRbeta repertoires from subjects exposed to, actively infected with, or recovered from COVID-19 were included in the dataset. The sample metadata nearly always contained a de-identified subject ID, COVID-19 status, age in years and sex. Where available, HLA class I and class II types were obtained from metadata supplied by the sample provider rather than from assay-based typing.

In the prospective study, participants were about 18 to 95 years old, resided in about two dozen geographic areas of the United States, and were enrolled through a virtual design. In the prospective study, participants were assigned to cohorts based on the clinical history participants reported in a screening survey and a study questionnaire. Recovered participants in ImmuneRACE Cohort 3 were defined by two consecutive negative NP/OP PCR tests, clearance by a healthcare professional, or resolution of symptoms. Mobile phlebotomists in the prospective study collected whole blood, serum and a nasopharyngeal or oropharyngeal swab from every participant. Additional blood draws and questionnaires over an approximately two-month period could optionally be provided by prospective study participants. Prospective study blood samples were shipped either frozen or at room temperature before DNA extraction.

With respect to this clone: It has no known antigen specificity. Per-nucleotide qualities are absent, and no much larger clonotype sits a single base away.

Overall results and qualifications from the work: The amount of clinical and demographic metadata varied by source and participant and was provided uncurated.

TCRbeta CDR3 regions were amplified from genomic DNA using the immunoSEQ Assay, a bias-controlled multiplex PCR. The paper's data handling went like this. Within the assay, amplification of reference gene primers was used to estimate how many nucleated cells each sample contained. To quantify the absolute abundance of each unique TCRbeta CDR3 rearrangement, sequence reads were collapsed and filtered. For each sample, productive Simpson clonality was calculated as the square root of Simpson's diversity index across productive rearrangements. In TCRdb, the immuneACCESS table is reduced to in-frame sequences with V and J assigned. These tables do not hold every clone; where another copy was compared, an unresolved V gene accounts for under half, and the others remain unexplained. V and J calls and clone size are given by that table; D and trimming were obtained from the DNA. This sample comprises a few hundred thousand clones, approximately 86% of them detected only once. 8% to 9% of the sample belongs to the ten largest clones.

Sequences SNHLY (CDR1) and FYNNEI (CDR2) are obtained from the germline V gene. V sheds 4 bases and J sheds 2 bases, leaving 11 bases between their ends. The CDR3 has 15 amino acids, counting the end cysteine and phenylalanine. The read is trimmed to its CDR3 DNA, 45 bases read in frame from base 1. This clonotype was obtained from a woman aged 18-29 years who had recovered from COVID-19. Input material: PBMCs or T cells enriched from blood (not recorded which). The chain is made from TRBV2 and TRBJ2-2; TRBD2 might be the D gene, on 5 matching bases. The sequenced DNA: TGTGCCAGCAGTGGAAAGCGGACTAACACCGGGGAGCTGTTTTTT. Translated, this is CASSGKRTNTGELFF.